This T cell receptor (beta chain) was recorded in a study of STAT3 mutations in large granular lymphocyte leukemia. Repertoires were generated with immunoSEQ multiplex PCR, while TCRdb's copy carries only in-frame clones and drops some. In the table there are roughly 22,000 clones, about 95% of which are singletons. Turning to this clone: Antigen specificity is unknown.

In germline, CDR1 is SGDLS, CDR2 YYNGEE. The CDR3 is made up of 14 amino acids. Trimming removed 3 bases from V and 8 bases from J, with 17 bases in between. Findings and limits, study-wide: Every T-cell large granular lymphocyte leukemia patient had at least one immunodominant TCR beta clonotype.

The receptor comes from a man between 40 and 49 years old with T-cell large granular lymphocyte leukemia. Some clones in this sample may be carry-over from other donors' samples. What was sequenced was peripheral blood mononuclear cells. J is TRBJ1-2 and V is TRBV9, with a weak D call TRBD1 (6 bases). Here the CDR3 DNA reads TGTGCCAGCAGCGCCCGGACAGATCTAGGGGGCTACACCTTC. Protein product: CASSARTDLGGYTF.